These 21 T cell receptor beta chains came from one sample sequenced in a study of identical twins. Via MiXCR, TCRdb re-called the 5' RACE reads, giving one row per CDR3 protein. The table lists 1.5 million to 2 million distinct CDR3 sequences, around a third of them singletons. Sequences were obtained from cord blood. The origin of the receptors is a newborn girl in good health.

The chain uses TRBV6-2 or TRBV6-3 and TRBJ1-2; 8 bases align to TRBD1. The ends lost 4 bases at V and 4 bases at J; junction bases unmatched: 8. Germline V gene data show CDR1 as MNHEY and CDR2 as SVGEGT. This CDR3 comprises 15 residues. CDR3 coding DNA: TGTGCCAGCAGTTCCGCCGGGACAGGCGCCTATGGCTACACCTTC. This sequence encodes CASSSAGTGAYGYTF.

This clonotype showed up many times. The chain combines TRBV28 with TRBJ2-7; 12 nucleotides align to TRBD2. Germline loops: CDR1 MDHEN, CDR2 SYDVKM. V lost 10 bases and J lost 2; bases outside the gene matches: 6. The CDR3 contains 14 residues. CDR3 loop: CATLLAGGPYEQYF. CDR3 coding DNA: TGTGCCACCTTACTAGCGGGAGGTCCCTACGAGCAGTACTTC.

The chain uses TRBV20-1 and TRBJ2-3; D call uncertain. The V gene's germline CDR1 is DFQATT and CDR2 SNEGSKA (reference sequence). The CDR3 contains 12 residues. V dropped 5 bases and J dropped 3 bases, with 9 bases sitting between them. The CDR3 DNA is TGCAGTGCTCCCATAGGGACAGATACGCAGTATTTT. It specifies CSAPIGTDTQYF.

This clonotype has only one observation. This chain uses TRBV7-9 with TRBJ2-1; D unclear. Trimming took off 4 bases at V and 6 bases at J, with 7 bases between the two ends. CDR1 and CDR2 from the germline V gene are SEHNR and FQNEAQ (reference sequence). This CDR3 has 12 amino acids. The CDR3 sequence: CASSSTFNEQFF. Written as DNA, the CDR3 is TGTGCCAGCAGCTCGACTTTCAATGAGCAGTTCTTC.

The sample holds a few counts of this clonotype. This chain connects TRBV5-4 to TRBJ2-7; 9 bases are a match to TRBD2. Per germline, CDR1 SGHNT and CDR2 YYREEE (reference sequence). The CDR3 covers 18 residues. The J segment lost 2 bases and the V segment lost 1 base, leaving 13 bases of the junction unmatched. The CDR3 coding sequence is TGTGCCAGCAGCTTGTCGCGGTCTAGCGGGGAGCTTGCCTACGAGCAGTACTTC. It encodes CASSLSRSSGELAYEQYF.

The chain is built from TRBV6-2 or TRBV6-3 and TRBJ1-5, with a weak D call TRBD1 (5 bases). Germline CDR1 reads MNHEY; CDR2 reads SVGEGT. The CDR3 length is 16 residues. V lost 8 bases, J lost 3 bases, and 20 bases lay in between. The CDR3 region has the DNA TGTGCCAGCTCTAGTTGGGACCCCCGGAACAATCAGCCCCAGCATTTT. It translates to CASSSWDPRNNQPQHF.

This clonotype occurred a few times. V usage is TRBV10-3 and J usage is TRBJ1-2; 10 bases map to TRBD1. V lost 3 bases to trimming and J lost 8 bases; unmatched junction nucleotides: 6. From germline, CDR1 is ENHRY and CDR2 SYGVKD. The CDR3 is 14 residues long. This chain's CDR3 is CAISEYGQGDGYTF. CDR3 sequence (DNA): TGTGCCATCAGTGAATACGGACAGGGGGACGGCTACACCTTC.

V is TRBV28 and J is TRBJ2-7; 13 bases are shared with TRBD2. Germline CDR1 reads MDHEN; CDR2 reads SYDVKM. V shed 5 bases, J shed 7 bases, and the junction held 11 bases outside the gene matches. This CDR3 contains 16 residues. CDR3 DNA: TGTGCCAGCAGTCCACAACTAGCGGGAGGGCACAATGAGCAGTACTTC. As protein: CASSPQLAGGHNEQYF.

This clonotype turned up a few times. The J gene is TRBJ2-1, the V gene TRBV4-1; 7 bases are shared with TRBD2. CDR1 MGHRA and CDR2 YSYEKL come from the germline V gene. V gave up 3 bases and J gave up 0 bases; unmatched junction bases: 8. This CDR3 has 17 residues. For the CDR3, the DNA is TGCGCCAGCAGCCAGGGACTACTCCTCAGCTCCTACAATGAGCAGTTCTTC. Its protein product is CASSQGLLLSSYNEQFF.

The rearrangement links TRBV4-2 to TRBJ2-5, with 10 bases fitting TRBD2. The CDR3 is 17 amino acids. Per germline, CDR1 LGHNA and CDR2 YNFKEQ. Trimming took 1 base from V and 1 from J; bases not matched to a gene: 6. The CDR3 nucleotides read TGTGCCAGCAGCCAAGTTCGGACTAGCGGACCCCAAGAGACCCAGTACTTC. Residues: CASSQVRTSGPQETQYF.

The genes are TRBV3-1 and TRBJ1-2; maybe TRBD1 (6 bases). The ends were cut back, 1 base at V and 8 bases at J, with 11 bases in the middle. The CDR3 totals 13 residues. Germline lookup yields CDR1 LGHDT and CDR2 YNNKEL (reference sequence). The CDR3 here is CASSQGGLAGYTF. Here the CDR3 DNA reads TGTGCCAGCAGCCAAGGGGGGCTTGCGGGCTACACCTTC.

The V gene is TRBV29-1, the J gene TRBJ1-3, with D maybe TRBD1 (5 bases). Per the germline V gene, CDR1 is SQVTM and CDR2 is ANQGSEA. The CDR3 extends over 14 amino acids. With 2 bases removed from V and 4 bases from J, the gap between germline ends came to 12 bases. DNA for the CDR3: TGCAGCGTTGAACAGGGACGCGGAGGAAACACCATATATTTT. As protein: CSVEQGRGGNTIYF.

The sample holds a few counts of this clonotype. This chain links TRBV21-1 with TRBJ1-5; TRBD1, the table's D call, was not compared with the DNA. TRBV21-1 is deemed a pseudogene. CDR3 length: 14 residues. This chain's CDR3 is CASNTQGGNQPQHF. The CDR3 nucleotides read TGTGCCAGCAACACACAGGGCGGCAATCAGCCCCAGCATTTT.

The V call is TRBV7-2, the J call TRBJ2-1, with 9 nucleotides matching TRBD2. Trimming at V came to 0 bases and at J to 12 bases, leaving 3 bases not matched to a gene. Per germline, CDR1 SGHTA and CDR2 FQGNSA. There are 13 residues in the CDR3. DNA of the CDR3: TGTGCCAGCAGCTTAGCAAAGACTAGCGGGCAGTTCTTC. Protein product: CASSLAKTSGQFF.

The rearrangement uses TRBV5-1 and TRBJ1-1, with a possible D match to TRBD1 (5 bases). Trimming cost V 0 bases and J 8 bases, with 14 bases left between them. CDR1 is SGHRS and CDR2 is YFSETQ in the germline V gene. The CDR3 contains 14 residues. The CDR3 coding sequence is TGCGCCAGCAGCTTGGGTAAGGGGCGGATCGAAGCTTTCTTT. It specifies CASSLGKGRIEAFF.

The chain couples TRBV30 to TRBJ1-1; D gene ambiguous. V dropped 0 bases and J dropped 5 bases, with 10 bases sitting between them. CDR1 is GTSNPN, CDR2 SVGIG, per germline (reference sequence). This CDR3 region has 13 residues. The CDR3 bases are TGTGCCTGGAGTGTACTTGGAGGGACTGAAGCTTTCTTT. Its protein is CAWSVLGGTEAFF.

The rearrangement uses TRBV5-1 and TRBJ1-2, with D perhaps TRBD1 (6 bases). V lost 0 bases and J lost 1, with 19 bases in between. The CDR3 extends over 18 amino acids. Germline V gene lookup returns CDR1 SGHRS and CDR2 YFSETQ. The CDR3 here is CASSLASIGQTYNYGYTF. For the CDR3, the DNA is TGCGCCAGCAGCTTGGCCTCGATAGGACAGACATATAACTATGGCTACACCTTC.

The chain joins TRBV12-3 or TRBV12-4 to TRBJ1-5, with TRBD1 as a possible D gene (6 bases). This CDR3 contains 16 residues. Trimming stripped 3 bases from V and 1 base from J, with 13 bases between. The CDR3 loop reads CASSFRGRGSNQPQHF. CDR3 sequence (DNA): TGTGCCAGCAGTTTTCGGGGCAGGGGAAGCAATCAGCCCCAGCATTTT.

Only a few counts were recorded for this clonotype. The CDR3 coding sequence is TGCAGCGTTGCCGGGACTACTCTCTCCTACAATGAGCAGTTCTTC. Translating gives CSVAGTTLSYNEQFF. This chain connects TRBV29-1 to TRBJ2-1; 7 bases map to TRBD2. This CDR3 contains 15 residues. Germline V CDR1 and CDR2: SQVTM, ANQGSEA. V lost 4 bases to trimming and J lost 0 bases; unmatched junction nucleotides: 6.

This clonotype was seen a few times. The chain recombines TRBV20-1 with TRBJ2-5; 8 bases map to TRBD1. Germline loops: CDR1 DFQATT, CDR2 SNEGSKA (reference sequence). The junction had 2 bases not matched to a gene; V was cut back by 3 bases and J by 5 bases. This CDR3 has 12 residues. The CDR3 DNA reads TGCAGTGCTAGTCGGGACAGGGAGACCCAGTACTTC. Its protein product is CSASRDRETQYF.

DNA of the CDR3: TGTGCCAGCATCTTTAGGCCGAGCTCCTATAATTCACCCCTCCACTTT. It encodes CASIFRPSSYNSPLHF. The rearrangement links TRBV2 to TRBJ1-6; D uncertain. CDR3 length: 16 residues. Germline CDR1 and CDR2: SNHLY and FYNNEI. V shed 7 bases and J shed 0 bases, with 13 bases lying between them.